A single sample gave rise to the 12 T cell receptor beta chains below, sequenced in a study of T cells in tuberculosis. TCRdb keeps only in-frame clones here, not all; method: immunoSEQ multiplex PCR. Of tens of thousands of clones listed, 90% to 95% are singletons. The specimen was PBMCs. The source is a donor aged 10 to 29 with latent tuberculosis or without tuberculosis infection.

The sample holds one count of this clone. The V and J genes are TRBV2 and TRBJ2-1, with 10 bases matching TRBD2. This CDR3 spans 15 amino acids. Unmatched junction bases numbered 3, after V lost 3 bases and J lost 4 bases. Germline V gene lookup returns CDR1 SNHLY and CDR2 FYNNEI. This CDR3 is CASSDSAGGYNEQFF. The CDR3 nucleotides read TGTGCCAGCAGTGACTCAGCGGGGGGGTACAATGAGCAGTTCTTC.

The chain has TRBV7-3 and TRBJ2-1; 8 nucleotides align to TRBD1. With 2 bases clipped from V and 4 bases from J, the junction kept 16 bases outside the gene matches. Germline lookup yields CDR1 SGHTA and CDR2 FQGTGA. The CDR3 is 19 residues long. CDR3 nucleotide sequence: TGTGCCAGCAGCTTACGTCAACACGGACAGGGTTGGACGTACAATGAGCAGTTCTTC. Translating gives CASSLRQHGQGWTYNEQFF. The full variable domain, in which reference TRBV7-3 and TRBJ2-1 provide the parts outside the CDR3, is GAGVSQTPSNKVTEKGKYVELRCDPISGHTALYWYRQSLGQGPEFLIYFQGTGAADDSGLPNDRFFAVRPEGSVSTLKIQRTERGDSAVYLCASSLRQHGQGWTYNEQFFGPGTRLTVL.

The rearrangement uses TRBV9 and TRBJ2-7, with TRBD2 identical over 16 bases. CDR3 size: 17 residues. Per germline, CDR1 SGDLS and CDR2 YYNGEE. With V trimmed by 3 bases and J by 2 bases, 5 bases remained unmatched. CDR3 DNA sequence: TGTGCCAGCAGCGCGGGACTAGCGGGAGGGCCTACCTACGAGCAGTACTTC. Its translation: CASSAGLAGGPTYEQYF.

V is TRBV11-2 and J is TRBJ1-6; 9 bases are a match to TRBD1. Germline loops: CDR1 SGHAT, CDR2 FQNNGV. CDR3 size: 16 residues. J was trimmed by 4 bases and V by 6 bases; bases with no gene match: 7. CDR3 sequence (DNA): TGTGCCAGCAGAGCTACAGGGGGCGGTTATAATTCACCCCTCCACTTT. Its translation: CASRATGGGYNSPLHF.

V and J are TRBV5-6 and TRBJ2-7; D unclear. Trimming left V 4 bases short and J 2 bases short, with 10 bases between. This CDR3 comprises 13 residues. In germline, CDR1 is SGHDT, CDR2 YYEEEE. The CDR3 DNA reads as TGTGCCAGCAGCCCCTACAGAGCCTACGAGCAGTACTTC. It codes for CASSPYRAYEQYF.

This clone has just a few counts. The chain recombines TRBV19 with TRBJ1-5; unclear D gene. V gave up 0 bases and J gave up 2 bases, with 14 bases separating them. The length of the CDR3 is 17 residues. CDR1 is LNHDA and CDR2 is SQIVND in the germline V gene (reference sequence). The CDR3 region has the DNA TGTGCCAGTAGTATAGAGACTGAGGGATGGGGCAATCAGCCCCAGCATTTT. This sequence encodes CASSIETEGWGNQPQHF.

The chain uses TRBV19 and TRBJ1-2, with a possible D match to TRBD1 (6 bases). The V gene lost 6 bases and the J gene lost 2 bases, with 10 bases spanning the gap. This CDR3 is 13 amino acids long. Germline V gives CDR1 LNHDA, CDR2 SQIVND (reference sequence). The CDR3 sequence: CASSTQGNYGYTF. The CDR3 coding sequence is TGTGCCAGTAGCACACAGGGAAACTATGGCTACACCTTC.

V usage is TRBV19 and J usage is TRBJ1-6; tentatively, D is TRBD1 (6 bases). Per germline, CDR1 LNHDA and CDR2 SQIVND (reference sequence). Trimming cost V 6 bases and J 9 bases, with 12 bases left between them. The CDR3 has 13 amino acids. The CDR3: CASSPLGGSPLHF. The DNA of the CDR3 is TGTGCCAGTAGCCCCTTAGGGGGTTCACCCCTCCACTTT.

V gene TRBV18 combines with J gene TRBJ1-2, with D perhaps matching TRBD1 (6 bases). Germline V CDR1 and CDR2: KGHSH, LQKENI. V lost 2 bases, J lost 4 bases, and 14 bases lay in between. The CDR3 runs to 15 residues. CDR3 DNA sequence: TGTGCCAGCTCACCAGAGGTGCAGGGGACCTATGGCTACACCTTC. It encodes CASSPEVQGTYGYTF.

CDR3 nucleotides: TGTGCCAGCAGTTTAAGCGGTGAAGCTTTCTTT. This gives the protein CASSLSGEAFF. This chain links TRBV5-6 with TRBJ1-1; D is unresolved. Germline V gives CDR1 SGHDT, CDR2 YYEEEE. The CDR3 length is 11 residues. V lost 5 bases to trimming and J lost 7 bases, with 9 bases between them. The full variable domain, completed using reference TRBV5-6 and TRBJ1-1, is DAGVTQSPTHLIKTRGQQVTLRCSPKSGHDTVSWYQQALGQGPQFIFQYYEEEERQRGNFPDRFSGHQFPNYSSELNVNALLLGDSALYLCASSLSGEAFFGQGTRLTVV.

The rearrangement links TRBV6-5 to TRBJ2-7; 7 bases are shared with TRBD1. After removal of 11 bases from V and 1 base from J, the junction contained 5 bases not matched to a gene. This CDR3 is 12 amino acids long. Germline lookup yields CDR1 MNHEY and CDR2 SVGAGI. The CDR3 DNA sequence: TGTGCCCCAGGGACAGCATCCTACGAGCAGTACTTC. Its protein is CAPGTASYEQYF.

CDR3: CAISDRTEKNSPLHF. DNA for the CDR3: TGTGCCATCAGTGACCGGACAGAGAAAAATTCACCCCTCCACTTT. The rearrangement uses TRBV10-3 and TRBJ1-6, with D perhaps matching TRBD1 (6 bases). V lost 3 bases and J 7 bases, leaving 13 bases between the germline ends. Per germline, CDR1 ENHRY and CDR2 SYGVKD. The CDR3 contains 15 residues.